The 18 T cell receptor beta chains below come from one sample, sequenced in a study of T cells in Graves' hyperthyroidism and ophthalmopathy. Researchers took RNA transcripts and amplified the TCR beta CDR3 regions from them. The primer set for the first-round RT-PCR of the TCR CDR3 was HTBI. TCRdb reprocessed the multiplex PCR reads with MiXCR, giving one entry per CDR3 protein. Of about 420,000 distinct CDR3 sequences listed, roughly 15% are singletons. The sequenced material came from blood. The receptor source for this set is a woman aged 18 to 35 with Graves' hyperthyroidism.

Many counts were recorded for this clonotype. This sequence joins TRBV20-1 and TRBJ2-7, with 10 nucleotides matching TRBD2. Trimming at V came to 0 bases and at J to 9 bases, leaving 11 bases not matched to a gene. This CDR3 comprises 15 residues. CDR1 is DFQATT and CDR2 is SNEGSKA in the germline V gene (reference sequence). The CDR3: CSARDPGLAVQGQYF. The DNA for the CDR3 is TGCAGTGCTAGAGATCCAGGACTAGCGGTTCAAGGGCAGTACTTC.

This clonotype was recorded a few times. V is TRBV29-1 and J is TRBJ1-1; possibly TRBD1 for D (5 bases). The germline V gene has CDR1 SQVTM and CDR2 ANQGSEA. The CDR3 is 14 amino acids. Trimming took 4 bases from V and 4 from J, leaving 16 bases between them. The CDR3 sequence: CSVGALLGGTEAFF. The CDR3 bases are TGCAGCGTTGGGGCCCTCTTGGGGGGCACTGAAGCTTTCTTT.

The J gene is TRBJ1-2, the V gene TRBV19; no definite D call. Germline values: CDR1 LNHDA, CDR2 SQIVND (reference sequence). This CDR3 spans 16 amino acids. The V end was cut by 2 bases, the J end by 2 bases, with 15 bases between. CDR3 residues: CASSILRPHLNYGYTF. The CDR3, as DNA: TGTGCCAGTAGTATACTTCGACCTCACCTAAACTATGGCTACACCTTC.

This clonotype was found a few times. V usage is TRBV6-1 and J usage is TRBJ2-2, with D unclear. Trimming shortened V by 5 bases and J by 6 bases, and 7 bases separated the two germline ends. The CDR3 covers 12 residues. Germline CDR1 and CDR2: MNHNS and SASEGT. CDR3 in DNA: TGTGCCAGCAGTCAGAGTGCCGGGGAGCTGTTTTTT. Residues: CASSQSAGELFF.

This clonotype was detected ten times or more. V and J are TRBV20-1 and TRBJ1-5; 7 nucleotides agree with TRBD1. Unmatched junction bases numbered 6, after V lost 3 bases and J lost 1 base. The CDR3 spans 15 residues. CDR1 and CDR2 from the germline V gene are DFQATT and SNEGSKA (reference sequence). The CDR3 DNA reads as TGCAGTGCTAGGGGAGGGGGCCGAAGCAATCAGCCCCAGCATTTT. Protein product: CSARGGGRSNQPQHF.

This clonotype came up many times. The genes are TRBV29-1 and TRBJ2-3; a weak D match, TRBD2 (6 bases). The V and J ends lost 5 bases and 2 bases respectively, with 11 bases between them. Germline V gene data show CDR1 as SQVTM and CDR2 as ANQGSEA. The CDR3 sequence is 13 residues long. The CDR3 loop is CSVFGGNTDTQYF. The CDR3 coding sequence is TGCAGCGTTTTTGGCGGGAACACAGATACGCAGTATTTT.

A few counts support this clonotype. The V gene is TRBV5-1, the J gene TRBJ1-1, with D unclear. V shed 0 bases and J shed 4 bases, with 10 bases lying between them. The CDR3 totals 14 residues. Germline values: CDR1 SGHRS, CDR2 YFSETQ. The CDR3 DNA reads as TGCGCCAGCAGCTTGGAAGGTGGGTTCACTGAAGCTTTCTTT. This sequence encodes CASSLEGGFTEAFF.

This chain uses TRBV6-5 with TRBJ2-2; D not certain. V was trimmed by 0 bases and J by 1 base, leaving 6 bases between them. CDR1 and CDR2 (germline): MNHEY, SVGAGI. The CDR3 totals 15 residues. This CDR3 is CASSYSSGNTGELFF. CDR3 nucleotide sequence: TGTGCCAGCAGTTACTCGTCAGGGAACACCGGGGAGCTGTTTTTT.

This clonotype was counted many times. DNA for the CDR3: TGTGCCAGCACCGAGTACGGGTCCGTAGCTTTCTTT. It codes for CASTEYGSVAFF. This sequence joins TRBV3-1 and TRBJ1-1; D gene ambiguous. Trimming left V 7 bases short and J 10 bases short, with 16 bases between. Germline loops: CDR1 LGHDT, CDR2 YNNKEL (reference sequence). The CDR3 length is 12 residues.

This clonotype occurred many times. This chain joins TRBV28 and TRBJ1-1, with TRBD1 matching over 8 bases. Trimming removed 8 bases from V and 4 bases from J; junction bases left unmatched: 9. CDR3 size: 14 residues. Germline V lookup: CDR1 MDHEN, CDR2 SYDVKM. CDR3 loop: CASGAGGASTEAFF. CDR3 DNA: TGTGCCAGCGGTGCAGGGGGCGCGTCCACTGAAGCTTTCTTT.

This clonotype was counted only a few times. V is TRBV5-1 and J is TRBJ1-1; D unresolved. CDR1 is SGHRS and CDR2 is YFSETQ in the germline V gene. This CDR3 has 14 amino acids. Between the trimmed V and J ends, which lost 0 bases and 1 base, there was a span of 7 bases. CDR3 nucleotide sequence: TGCGCCAGCAGCTTGGAGTCCCGGAACACTGAAGCTTTCTTT. Translating it yields CASSLESRNTEAFF.

This clonotype was detected only a few times. The chain links TRBV30 to TRBJ2-3; 10 nucleotides match TRBD1. CDR1 is GTSNPN and CDR2 is SVGIG in the germline V gene (reference sequence). V shed 2 bases, J shed 5 bases, and the junction held 10 bases outside the gene matches. There are 16 residues in the CDR3. The CDR3 is CAWSTGDRGLIDTQYF. CDR3 in DNA: TGTGCCTGGAGTACCGGGGACAGGGGTTTAATAGATACGCAGTATTTT.

A single count supports this clonotype. This chain joins TRBV12-3 or TRBV12-4 and TRBJ2-3; 12 bases match TRBD2. With V trimmed by 5 bases and J by 1 base, 13 bases remained unmatched. The CDR3 runs 19 residues. The CDR3 loop is CASSPRLAGVSRGTDTQYF. Here the CDR3 DNA reads TGTGCCAGCAGTCCGCGACTAGCGGGAGTGTCACGGGGCACAGATACGCAGTATTTT.

Ten or more counts support this clonotype. The J gene is TRBJ2-5, the V gene TRBV20-1, with 11 bases that match TRBD2. The CDR3 runs 18 residues. V lost 0 bases and J lost 5; bases outside the gene matches: 14. Germline V gene lookup returns CDR1 DFQATT and CDR2 SNEGSKA (reference sequence). CDR3 in DNA: TGCAGTGCTAGAGATCTCGGACTAGCGGGTACACTTGGGGAGACCCAGTACTTC. This codes for CSARDLGLAGTLGETQYF.

The genes are TRBV28 and TRBJ2-7; TRBD1 is a possible D gene (6 bases). Germline CDR1 and CDR2: MDHEN and SYDVKM. The CDR3 length is 14 residues. V gave up 7 bases and J gave up 0 bases, with 13 bases separating them. The CDR3 sequence is CASTPRDISYEQYF. In DNA, the CDR3 is TGTGCCAGCACCCCACGGGACATCTCCTACGAGCAGTACTTC.

This clonotype was seen more than once but under ten times. The V call is TRBV3-1, the J call TRBJ2-1; 12 bases are shared with TRBD1. The CDR3 consists of 19 residues. The germline CDR1 and CDR2 sequences are LGHDT and YNNKEL (reference sequence). The V segment lost 4 bases and the J segment 1 base; nucleotides outside the gene matches: 11. The DNA of the CDR3 is TGTGCCAGCAGCCGAGGGGGGACAGGGGGCATTGGGTCCTACAATGAGCAGTTCTTC. This translates into CASSRGGTGGIGSYNEQFF.

The V gene is TRBV6-2 or TRBV6-3, the J gene TRBJ2-3; possible D gene TRBD1, 5 bases. With 6 bases removed from V and 6 bases from J, the gap between germline ends came to 19 bases. The CDR3 has 15 amino acids. Looked up from germline, CDR1 is MNHEY and CDR2 is SVGEGT. As DNA, the CDR3 is TGTGCCAGCAGCTACCGACAGTTAGGGCTGGATACGCAGTATTTT. It specifies CASSYRQLGLDTQYF.

At least ten counts were recorded for this clonotype. V gene TRBV2 combines with J gene TRBJ1-4, with D possibly TRBD1 on 6 matching bases. The length of the CDR3 is 12 residues. Germline CDR1 SNHLY, CDR2 FYNNEI. V lost 7 bases, J lost 7 bases, and 10 bases lay in between. The CDR3 reads CASNVRGEKLFF. The CDR3 DNA sequence: TGTGCCAGCAACGTCAGGGGTGAAAAACTGTTTTTT.